The clone carrying this T cell receptor (beta chain) turned up a few times. This record comes from a study of response to subunit inactivated influenza vaccine. TCRdb fed the RT-PCR reads into MiXCR, producing one record per CDR3 protein. Of roughly 620,000 distinct CDR3 sequences in the sample, around 10% were seen once. The sample was also reused in another study, on T cells expressing NK-cell markers. From that paper: A 5'RACE template switching approach incorporating UMIs was used to make TCR beta cDNA.

Sequenced material: PBMCs from blood, taken on the day of vaccination. The clonotype was recovered from a man over 45 who received an inactivated influenza vaccine.

In DNA, the CDR3 is TGCAGTGCTGGGGTAACCGGGACTAGCGGTGACAATGAGCAGTTCTTC. Protein sequence: CSAGVTGTSGDNEQFF. The rearrangement joins TRBV20-1 to TRBJ2-1; 11 bases map to TRBD2. CDR1 and CDR2 from the germline V gene are DFQATT and SNEGSKA (reference sequence). The CDR3 has 16 amino acids. V trimming: 5 bases; J trimming: 5 bases; junction bases outside the gene matches: 11.